The next 8 T cell receptor beta chains were all read from a single sample in a study of cytomegalovirus exposure and HLA in healthy donors. Amplification used 60 Vbeta primers and 13 Jbeta primers. TCRdb's table, derived via immunoSEQ multiplex PCR, lists solely in-frame clones and lacks some. The sample has 170,000 or so clones, 78% seen once. The sample taken for sequencing was PBMCs. Source of these receptors: a woman between 45 and 60 years old in good health and CMV-seropositive.

The chain carries TRBV5-1 and TRBJ1-1; D remains ambiguous. This CDR3 is built from 14 residues. Germline V CDR1 and CDR2: SGHRS, YFSETQ. The V and J ends lost 5 bases and 2 bases respectively, with 13 bases between them. The chain's CDR3 is CASRKTSGNTEAFF. The CDR3 DNA reads TGCGCCAGCAGAAAAACCTCAGGTAACACTGAAGCTTTCTTT.

The chain links TRBV19 to TRBJ1-1; the D gene is possibly TRBD1 (5 bases). The V end was cut by 4 bases, the J end by 1 base, with 10 bases between. The CDR3 length is 14 residues. Germline V gene sequence: CDR1 LNHDA, CDR2 SQIVND (reference sequence). CDR3 nucleotide sequence: TGTGCCAGTAGTACGACAGTTAAGAACACTGAAGCTTTCTTT. It specifies CASSTTVKNTEAFF.

This sequence joins TRBV5-6 and TRBJ2-5; D perhaps matches TRBD2 (5 bases). This CDR3 has 14 amino acids. The germline gives CDR1 SGHDT, CDR2 YYEEEE. Trimming left V 4 bases short and J 8 bases short, with 18 bases between. The CDR3 spells CASSPPGGSGTQYF. CDR3 nucleotide sequence: TGTGCCAGCAGCCCGCCGGGCGGGTCAGGTACCCAGTACTTC.

The J gene is TRBJ2-6, the V gene TRBV19; D is unclear. CDR1 is LNHDA, CDR2 SQIVND, per germline (reference sequence). CDR3 size: 12 residues. For the CDR3, the DNA is TGTGCTTCGTGCTCTGGGGCCAACGTCCTGACTTTC. Translated: CASCSGANVLTF.

The chain recombines TRBV14 with TRBJ2-3, with 9 positions matching TRBD1. V was pared by 6 bases and J by 2 bases, with 3 bases of the junction left unmatched. This CDR3 comprises 14 residues. Germline CDR1 reads SGHDN; CDR2 reads FVKESK. The CDR3 loop reads CASRNRGLTDTQYF. In nucleotides, the CDR3 is TGTGCCAGCAGGAACAGGGGGCTCACAGATACGCAGTATTTT.

The chain is built from TRBV27 and TRBJ2-1; 7 bases are a match to TRBD2. This CDR3 is built from 15 residues. V shed 5 bases and J 5 bases; nucleotides not matched to a gene: 9. Germline V lookup: CDR1 MNHEY, CDR2 SMNVEV (reference sequence). The CDR3: CASSTPGGGNNEQFF. The CDR3 coding sequence is TGTGCCAGCAGTACCCCTGGGGGGGGTAACAATGAGCAGTTCTTC.

This clone was seen only once. The junction and the germline gene differ at one end; a read error may be behind it. This sample includes further DNA sequences coding for the same CDR3. The gene calls are TRBV5-1 and TRBJ2-3; a weak D match, TRBD2 (7 bases). This CDR3 is built from 15 residues. From germline, CDR1 is SGHRS and CDR2 YFSETQ. The chain's CDR3 is CASSLRGASTDTQYF. In DNA form, the CDR3 reads TGCGCCAGCAGCTTGCGGGGGGCGAGCACGGATACGCAGTATTTT.

This chain connects TRBV27 to TRBJ1-3, with D hard to call. The CDR3 is 14 residues long. Germline loops: CDR1 MNHEY, CDR2 SMNVEV (reference sequence). Trimming took 3 bases from V and 4 from J, leaving 10 bases between them. The CDR3 nucleotides are TGTGCCAGCAGTTTGCGAGGAGCCGGAAACACCATATATTTT. Translating it yields CASSLRGAGNTIYF.